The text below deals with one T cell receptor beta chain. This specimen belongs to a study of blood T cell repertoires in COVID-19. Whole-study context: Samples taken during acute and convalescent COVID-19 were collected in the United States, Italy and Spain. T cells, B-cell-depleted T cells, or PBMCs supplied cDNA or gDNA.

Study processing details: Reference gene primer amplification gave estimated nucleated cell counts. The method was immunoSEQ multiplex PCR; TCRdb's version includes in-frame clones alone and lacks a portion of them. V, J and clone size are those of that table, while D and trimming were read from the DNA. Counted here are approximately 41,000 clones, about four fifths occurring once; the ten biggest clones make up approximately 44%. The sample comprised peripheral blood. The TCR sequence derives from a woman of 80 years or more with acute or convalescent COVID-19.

The CDR3 region has the DNA TGTGCCAGCAGTGCTGACAGGGGAGCTAACTATGGCTACACCTTC. Translation gives CASSADRGANYGYTF. The chain joins TRBV27 to TRBJ1-2; 8 positions agree with TRBD1. With V trimmed by 5 bases and J by 0 bases, 5 bases remained unmatched. Germline lookup yields CDR1 MNHEY and CDR2 SMNVEV (reference sequence). CDR3 size: 15 residues.